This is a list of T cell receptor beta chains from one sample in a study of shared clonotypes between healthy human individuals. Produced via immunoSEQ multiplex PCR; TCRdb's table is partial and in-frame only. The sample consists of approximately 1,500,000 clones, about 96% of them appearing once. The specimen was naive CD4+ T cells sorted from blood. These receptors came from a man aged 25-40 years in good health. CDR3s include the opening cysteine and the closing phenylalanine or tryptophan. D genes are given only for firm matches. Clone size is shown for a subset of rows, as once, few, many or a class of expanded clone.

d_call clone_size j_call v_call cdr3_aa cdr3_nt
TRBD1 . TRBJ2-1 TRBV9 CASSVTGNPYNEQFF TGTGCCAGCAGCGTGACAGGGAACCCTTACAATGAGCAGTTCTTC
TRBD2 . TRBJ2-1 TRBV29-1 CSVAWGSGRVLESSYNEQFF TGCAGCGTCGCTTGGGGCAGCGGGAGGGTCTTGGAGAGCTCCTACAATGAGCAGTTCTTC
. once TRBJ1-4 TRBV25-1 CASSEFGQENEKLFF TGTGCCAGCAGTGAATTTGGGCAGGAAAATGAAAAACTGTTTTTT
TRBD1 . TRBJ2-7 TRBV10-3 CAISEPGQAYEQYF TGTGCCATCAGTGAGCCGGGACAGGCCTACGAGCAGTACTTC
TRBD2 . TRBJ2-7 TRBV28 CASSSLAVSSYEQYF TGTGCCAGCAGTTCGCTAGCGGTAAGCTCCTACGAGCAGTACTTC
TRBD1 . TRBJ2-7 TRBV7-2 CASSGQGAHEQYF TGTGCCAGCAGCGGGCAGGGGGCGCACGAGCAGTACTTC
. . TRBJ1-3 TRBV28 CASSFVWGSGNTIYF TGTGCCAGCAGTTTTGTATGGGGTTCTGGAAACACCATATATTTT
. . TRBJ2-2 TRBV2 CASTSGRNTGELFF TGTGCCAGCACCTCCGGGAGGAACACCGGGGAGCTGTTTTTT
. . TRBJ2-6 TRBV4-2 CASSLEGAGANVLTF TGTGCCAGCAGCTTGGAGGGGGCTGGGGCCAACGTCCTGACTTTC
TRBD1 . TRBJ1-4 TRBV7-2 CASSSQTGWNEKLFF TGTGCCAGCAGCTCCCAGACAGGGTGGAATGAAAAACTGTTTTTT
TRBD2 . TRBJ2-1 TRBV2 CASSQEGVAGNEQFF TGTGCCAGCAGCCAAGAGGGCGTAGCGGGCAATGAGCAGTTCTTC
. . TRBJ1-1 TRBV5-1 CASSLQGLGVLNTEAFF TGCGCCAGCAGCTTGCAGGGGCTAGGAGTCTTGAACACTGAAGCTTTCTTT
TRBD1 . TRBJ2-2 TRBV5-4 CASSPDRVPGELFF TGTGCCAGCAGCCCCGACAGGGTTCCCGGGGAGCTGTTTTTT
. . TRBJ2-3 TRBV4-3 CASSLAPGDTQYF TGCGCCAGCAGCCTGGCGCCTGGGGATACGCAGTATTTT
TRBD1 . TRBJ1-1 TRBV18 CASSPRQGSTEAFF TGTGCCAGCTCACCAAGACAGGGTAGCACTGAAGCTTTCTTT
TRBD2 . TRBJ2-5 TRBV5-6 CASSLELAGGQETQYF TGTGCCAGCAGCTTGGAGCTAGCGGGGGGGCAAGAGACCCAGTACTTC
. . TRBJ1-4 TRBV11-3 CASSLDIQGEKLFF TGTGCCAGCAGCTTAGATATACAGGGCGAAAAACTGTTTTTT
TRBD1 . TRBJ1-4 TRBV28 CASSLRTGIEKLFF TGTGCCAGCAGTTTGAGGACAGGGATTGAAAAACTGTTTTTT
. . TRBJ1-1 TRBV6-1 CASSEVGGANTEAFF TGTGCCAGCAGTGAAGTAGGGGGAGCGAACACTGAAGCTTTCTTT
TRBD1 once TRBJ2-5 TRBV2 CASSVDRRVRETQYF TGTGCCAGCAGCGTGGACAGGCGGGTCCGGGAGACCCAGTACTTC
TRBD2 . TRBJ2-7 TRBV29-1 CSVSGTSGTYEQYF TGCAGCGTTTCCGGGACTAGCGGTACCTACGAGCAGTACTTC
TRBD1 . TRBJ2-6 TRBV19 CASSATGGLISGANVLTF TGTGCCAGTAGTGCGACAGGGGGCCTAATCTCTGGGGCCAACGTCCTGACTTTC
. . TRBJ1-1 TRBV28 CASSPGAMNTEAFF TGTGCCAGCAGCCCCGGGGCGATGAACACTGAAGCTTTCTTT
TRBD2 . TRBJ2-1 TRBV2 CASRKKLATNEQFF TGTGCCAGCAGGAAGAAACTAGCGACCAATGAGCAGTTCTTC
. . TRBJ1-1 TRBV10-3 CAISDTRTANTEAFF TGTGCCATCAGTGACACCCGGACGGCGAACACTGAAGCTTTCTTT
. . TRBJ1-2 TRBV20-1 CKQGDGYTF TGCAAGCAGGGTGACGGCTACACCTTC
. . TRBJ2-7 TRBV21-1 CASSRRDSEISLYYEQYF TGTGCCAGCAGCAGAAGGGACAGCGAGATTAGCTTATACTACGAGCAGTACTTC
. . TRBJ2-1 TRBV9 CASSVRGALNEQFF TGTGCCAGCAGCGTCCGGGGGGCGCTGAATGAGCAGTTCTTC
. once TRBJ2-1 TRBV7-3 CASSFRNNNYNEQFF TGTGCCAGCAGCTTTCGTAATAACAACTACAATGAGCAGTTCTTC
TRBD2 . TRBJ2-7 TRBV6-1 CASSEAVPGTSAGYEQYF TGTGCCAGCAGTGAGGCGGTCCCCGGGACTAGCGCCGGCTACGAGCAGTACTTC
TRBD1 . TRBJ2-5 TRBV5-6 CASSSDRGLKETQYF TGTGCCAGCAGCTCCGACAGGGGGCTTAAAGAGACCCAGTACTTC
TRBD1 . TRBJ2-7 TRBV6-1 CASSELDRVFVYEQYF TGTGCCAGCAGTGAACTAGACAGGGTGTTTGTCTACGAGCAGTACTTC
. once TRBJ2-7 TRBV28 CASREAAAISGLYEQYF TGTGCCAGCAGGGAGGCAGCCGCTATCTCCGGCCTCTACGAGCAGTACTTC
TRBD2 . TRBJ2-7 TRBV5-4 CASSFPGLADYEQYF TGTGCCAGCAGCTTCCCGGGACTAGCGGACTACGAGCAGTACTTC
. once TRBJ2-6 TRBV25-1 CASSEYSRGVGGANVLTF TGTGCCAGCAGTGAATACAGCAGGGGGGTAGGTGGGGCCAACGTCCTGACTTTC
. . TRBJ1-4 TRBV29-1 CSVSRDSGEKLFF TGCAGCGTCTCTAGGGATTCGGGGGAAAAACTGTTTTTT
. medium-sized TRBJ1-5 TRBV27 CASSLSPPQGNQPQHF TGTGCCAGCAGTTTATCCCCGCCTCAGGGGAATCAGCCCCAGCATTTT